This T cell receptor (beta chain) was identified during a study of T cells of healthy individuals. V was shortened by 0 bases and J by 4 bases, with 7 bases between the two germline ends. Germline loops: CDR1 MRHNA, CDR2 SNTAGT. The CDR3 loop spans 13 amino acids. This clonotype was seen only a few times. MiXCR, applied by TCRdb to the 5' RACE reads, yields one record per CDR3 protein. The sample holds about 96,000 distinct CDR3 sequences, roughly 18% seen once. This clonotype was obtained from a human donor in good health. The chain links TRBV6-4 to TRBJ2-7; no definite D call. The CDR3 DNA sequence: TGTGCCAGCAGTGACTCGTGGCAGTACGAGCAGTACTTC. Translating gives CASSDSWQYEQYF.